Below, 3 T cell receptor beta chains from the same sample are listed, as sequenced in a study of CD8 T cells in ankylosing spondylitis. TCRdb analysed the 5' RACE reads with MiXCR anew, one entry per CDR3 protein. The repertoire consists of under 200,000 distinct CDR3 sequences, with roughly 13% occurring once and the leading ten covering 9.5% to 12%. The sample was blood, either unsorted or a sorted T cell fraction (not recorded which). These receptors all come from a female donor with ankylosing spondylitis or in good health (not recorded which).

At least ten counts were recorded for this clonotype. The chain uses TRBV20-1 and TRBJ2-5, with D perhaps given as TRBD1 or TRBD2 (5 bases each). Trimming removed 3 bases from V and 5 bases from J, with 13 bases in between. CDR1 is DFQATT, CDR2 SNEGSKA, per germline (reference sequence). This CDR3 has 13 amino acids. The CDR3 DNA is TGCAGTGCTAGTAGGCAGGGACGCGAGACCCAGTACTTC. It is translated as CSASRQGRETQYF.

The chain is built from TRBV5-1 and TRBJ2-7, with 9 positions matching TRBD1. This CDR3 is built from 15 residues. Losses at the gene ends were 4 bases for V and 1 base for J; bases not matched to a gene: 6. CDR1 and CDR2 (germline): SGHRS, YFSETQ. In DNA, the CDR3 is TGCGCCAGCAGCGTACCCGGGACAGGGTCCTACGAGCAGTACTTC. Encoded protein: CASSVPGTGSYEQYF.

This clonotype came up a few times. V is TRBV4-3 and J is TRBJ2-7; the D gene is possibly TRBD1 (6 bases). V was trimmed by 3 bases and J by 4 bases, leaving 13 bases between them. Per germline, CDR1 LGHNA and CDR2 YSLEER. This CDR3 region has 14 residues. CDR3 sequence: CASSQATQGYEQYF. CDR3 DNA sequence: TGCGCCAGCAGCCAGGCTACCCAGGGGTACGAGCAGTACTTC.